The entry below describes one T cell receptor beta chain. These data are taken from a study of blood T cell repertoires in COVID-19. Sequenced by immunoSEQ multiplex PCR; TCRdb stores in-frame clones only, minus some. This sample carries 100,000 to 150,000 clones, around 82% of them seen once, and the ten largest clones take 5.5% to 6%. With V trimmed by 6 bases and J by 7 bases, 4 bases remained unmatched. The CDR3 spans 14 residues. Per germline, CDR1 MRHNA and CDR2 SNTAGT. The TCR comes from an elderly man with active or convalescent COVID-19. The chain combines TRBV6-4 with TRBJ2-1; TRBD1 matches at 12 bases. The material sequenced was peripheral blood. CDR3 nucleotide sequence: TGTGCCAGCAGCGGGACAGGGGGCTATAATGAGCAGTTCTTC. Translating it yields CASSGTGGYNEQFF.